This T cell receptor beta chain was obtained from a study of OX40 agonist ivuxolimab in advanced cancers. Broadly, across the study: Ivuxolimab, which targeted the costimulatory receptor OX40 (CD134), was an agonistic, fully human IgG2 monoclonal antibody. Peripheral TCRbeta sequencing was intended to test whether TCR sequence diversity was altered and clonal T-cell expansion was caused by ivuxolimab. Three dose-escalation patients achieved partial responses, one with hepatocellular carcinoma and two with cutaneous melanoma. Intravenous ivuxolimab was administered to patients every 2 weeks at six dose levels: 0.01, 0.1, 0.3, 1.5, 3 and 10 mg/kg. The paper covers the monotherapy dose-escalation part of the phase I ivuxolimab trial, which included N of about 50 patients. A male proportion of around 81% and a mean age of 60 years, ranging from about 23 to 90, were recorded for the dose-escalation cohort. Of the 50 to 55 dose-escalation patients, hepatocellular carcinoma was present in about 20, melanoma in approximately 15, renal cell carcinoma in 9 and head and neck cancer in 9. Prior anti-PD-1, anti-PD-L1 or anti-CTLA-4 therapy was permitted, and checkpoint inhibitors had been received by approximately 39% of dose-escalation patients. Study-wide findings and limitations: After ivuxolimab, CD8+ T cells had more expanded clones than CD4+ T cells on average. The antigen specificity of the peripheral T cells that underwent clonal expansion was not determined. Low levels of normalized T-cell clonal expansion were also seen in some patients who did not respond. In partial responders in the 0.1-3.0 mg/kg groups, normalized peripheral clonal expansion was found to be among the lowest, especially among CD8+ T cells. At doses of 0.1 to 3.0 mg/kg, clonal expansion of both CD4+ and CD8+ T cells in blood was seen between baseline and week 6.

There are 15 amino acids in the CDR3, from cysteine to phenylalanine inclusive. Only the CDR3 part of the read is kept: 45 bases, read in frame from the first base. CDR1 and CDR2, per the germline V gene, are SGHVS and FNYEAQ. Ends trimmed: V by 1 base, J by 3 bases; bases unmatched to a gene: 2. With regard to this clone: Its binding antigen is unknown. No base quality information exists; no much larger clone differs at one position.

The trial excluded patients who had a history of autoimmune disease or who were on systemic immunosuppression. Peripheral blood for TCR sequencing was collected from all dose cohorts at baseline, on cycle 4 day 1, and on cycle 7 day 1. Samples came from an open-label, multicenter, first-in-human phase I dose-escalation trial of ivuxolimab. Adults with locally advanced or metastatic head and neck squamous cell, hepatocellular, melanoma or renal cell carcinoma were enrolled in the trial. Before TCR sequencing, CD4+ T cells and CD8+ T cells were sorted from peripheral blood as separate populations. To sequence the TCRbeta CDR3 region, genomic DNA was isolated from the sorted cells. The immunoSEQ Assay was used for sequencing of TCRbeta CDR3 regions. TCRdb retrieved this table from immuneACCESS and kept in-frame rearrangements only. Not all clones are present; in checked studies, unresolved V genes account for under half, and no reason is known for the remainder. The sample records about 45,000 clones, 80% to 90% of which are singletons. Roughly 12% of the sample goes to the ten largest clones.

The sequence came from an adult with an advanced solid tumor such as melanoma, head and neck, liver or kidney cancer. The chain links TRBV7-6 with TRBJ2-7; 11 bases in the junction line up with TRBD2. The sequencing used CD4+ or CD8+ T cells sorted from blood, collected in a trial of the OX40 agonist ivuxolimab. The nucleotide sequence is TGTGCCAGCAGCTTAGAACTAGCGGGGGTCTACGAGCAGTACTTC. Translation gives CASSLELAGVYEQYF.